This T cell receptor (beta chain) emerged from a study of metastatic and nonmetastatic thyroid tumors. Study-wide context: Peripheral blood and tumor or nodule samples from malignant and benign thyroid patients were compared.

The sample holds many counts of this clone. Its antigen is unknown. As processed by the authors: A classifier of distant metastasis in papillary thyroid cancer was built from CDR3 differences (across clinicopathological groups). TCRdb re-clonotyped the PCR reads through MiXCR. The authors' filters were not applied to this entry. This table has some 86,000 clones, around an eighth appearing once. Overall study findings and caveats: Versus benign nodules, malignant thyroid tumors reportedly had significantly higher TCR beta diversity, in blood and tumor.

From germline, CDR1 is MNHNS and CDR2 SASEGT. V was trimmed by 6 bases and J by 1 base, leaving 14 bases between them. This CDR3 is 15 amino acids long. Every patient was untreated before thyroid surgery. The chain is built from TRBV6-1 and TRBJ2-3, with no clear D. This TCR derives from a female donor with papillary thyroid cancer or a benign thyroid nodule (not recorded which). Some clones in this sample may be carry-over from other donors' samples. Sequencing was performed on tumor tissue. CDR3 region: CASSLQHWGTDTQYF. The CDR3 region has the DNA TGTGCCAGCAGCCTACAGCATTGGGGCACAGATACGCAGTATTTT.